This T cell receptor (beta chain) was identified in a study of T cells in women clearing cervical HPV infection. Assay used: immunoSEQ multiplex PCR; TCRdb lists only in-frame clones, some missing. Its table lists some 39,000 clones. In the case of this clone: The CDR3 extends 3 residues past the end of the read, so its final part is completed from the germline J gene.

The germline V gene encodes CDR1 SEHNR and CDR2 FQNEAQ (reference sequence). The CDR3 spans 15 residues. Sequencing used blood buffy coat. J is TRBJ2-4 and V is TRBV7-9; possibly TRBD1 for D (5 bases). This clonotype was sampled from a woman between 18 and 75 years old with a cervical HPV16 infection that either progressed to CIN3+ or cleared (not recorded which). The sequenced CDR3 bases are TGTGCCAGCAGCTTGGCCCAGGGTCCGTATTATGGT. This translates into CASSLAQGPYYG. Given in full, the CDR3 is CASSLAQGPYYGQYF.